Presented here are 27 T cell receptor beta chains from one specimen sequenced in a study of CD8 T cells in Susac syndrome. RNA, at 0.5 to 1 ug, was reverse transcribed with random hexamers. TCRdb itself ran the immunoSEQ multiplex PCR reads through MiXCR, one entry per CDR3 protein. The profile shows about 140,000 distinct CDR3 sequences, 85% to 95% of them singletons. The sequenced material came from CD4+ T cells from PBMCs. The receptors derive from a human donor with Susac syndrome.

This CDR3 reads CATHPRTESFSYEQYF. CDR3 nucleotide sequence: TGTGCCACCCACCCTCGGACAGAAAGCTTCTCCTACGAGCAGTACTTC. V gene TRBV10-3 combines with J gene TRBJ2-7; maybe TRBD1 (6 bases). Looked up from germline, CDR1 is ENHRY and CDR2 is SYGVKD. The CDR3 has 16 residues. Between the trimmed V and J ends, which lost 10 bases and 0 bases, there was a span of 22 bases.

The chain combines TRBV6-5 with TRBJ1-1, with D maybe TRBD1 (6 bases). CDR1 MNHEY and CDR2 SVGAGI come from the germline V gene. Trimming removed 5 bases from V and 5 bases from J, with 18 bases in between. The CDR3 totals 15 residues. The chain's CDR3 is CASSRWGQRGTEAFF. CDR3 in DNA: TGTGCCAGCAGTAGATGGGGTCAAAGGGGGACTGAAGCTTTCTTT.

The V and J genes are TRBV15 and TRBJ1-4; D remains ambiguous. This CDR3 is 12 amino acids long. With 4 bases removed from V and 6 bases from J, the gap between germline ends came to 6 bases. Germline CDR1 and CDR2: LNHNV and YYDKDF (reference sequence). DNA for the CDR3: TGTGCCACCAGCAAAGGATATGAAAAACTGTTTTTT. It codes for CATSKGYEKLFF.

This sequence joins TRBV7-2 and TRBJ1-1, with D unclear. This CDR3 has 13 amino acids. V was clipped by 7 bases and J by 2 bases, with 11 bases between them. Germline V gene data show CDR1 as SGHTA and CDR2 as FQGNSA. The CDR3 is CASNSLRNTEAFF. The CDR3, as DNA: TGTGCCAGCAACAGCCTAAGAAACACTGAAGCTTTCTTT.

The chain combines TRBV7-9 with TRBJ1-2; D might be TRBD1 (5 bases). V lost 0 bases, J lost 6 bases, and 14 bases lay in between. The CDR3 length is 15 residues. Germline assignment: CDR1 SEHNR and CDR2 FQNEAQ (reference sequence). CDR3 in amino acids: CASSLAQTSRDGYTF. CDR3 DNA: TGTGCCAGCAGCTTAGCCCAAACGTCCAGGGATGGCTACACCTTC.

The chain recombines TRBV10-3 with TRBJ2-7, with 7 bases that match TRBD2. Germline V gene data show CDR1 as ENHRY and CDR2 as SYGVKD. Trimming removed 6 bases from V and 1 base from J; junction bases left unmatched: 3. The CDR3 has 13 amino acids. The CDR3 loop reads CAIRREASYEQYF. The CDR3 DNA reads TGTGCCATCAGACGGGAGGCGTCCTACGAGCAGTACTTC.

This clonotype was detected a few times. The chain is built from TRBV6-5 and TRBJ2-1; D call uncertain. V was clipped by 2 bases and J by 2 bases, with 1 base between them. This CDR3 has 12 residues. The germline V gene has CDR1 MNHEY and CDR2 SVGAGI. The CDR3 is CASSYTYNEQFF. Written as DNA, the CDR3 is TGTGCCAGCAGTTACACCTACAATGAGCAGTTCTTC.

This clonotype has more than one count but fewer than ten. One junction end disagrees with the germline gene, perhaps due to a read error. The genes are TRBV9 and TRBJ2-2; possibly TRBD1 or TRBD2 for D (6 bases each). CDR1 and CDR2 (germline): SGDLS, YYNGEE. This CDR3 comprises 14 residues. CDR3 sequence reads: CATRKGGNTGELFF. The CDR3 DNA sequence: TGTGCCACGCGGAAGGGGGGAAACACCGGGGAGCTTTTTTTT.

This chain joins TRBV28 and TRBJ1-2, with TRBD1 matching over 9 bases. Germline V gene sequence: CDR1 MDHEN, CDR2 SYDVKM. V was clipped by 4 bases and J by 8 bases; unmatched bases: 11. This CDR3 contains 15 residues. The DNA of the CDR3 is TGTGCCAGCAGTTCCACCGGACAGGGGTTTCAGGGCTACACCTTC. Its protein is CASSSTGQGFQGYTF.

The chain has TRBV20-1 and TRBJ2-4; 9 positions agree with TRBD1. This CDR3 is 17 amino acids long. In germline, CDR1 is DFQATT, CDR2 SNEGSKA (reference sequence). Trimming took 0 bases from V and 1 from J; bases not matched to a gene: 7. CDR3 sequence (DNA): TGCAGTGCTAGAGATGTCGGACAGGGGATGGCCAAAAACATTCAGTACTTC. Amino acids: CSARDVGQGMAKNIQYF.

The chain has TRBV20-1 and TRBJ1-1; 7 nucleotides align to TRBD1. Germline assignment: CDR1 DFQATT and CDR2 SNEGSKA (reference sequence). Germline trimming cut 3 bases from V and 5 bases from J; bases unmatched to any gene: 6. This CDR3 has 13 residues. In nucleotides, the CDR3 is TGCAGTGCTAGGGAACAGGGGAGGACTGAAGCTTTCTTT. It encodes CSAREQGRTEAFF.

The gene calls are TRBV12-3 or TRBV12-4 and TRBJ1-2; weak D call: TRBD1 (5 bases). V lost 2 bases, J lost 2 bases, and 12 bases lay in between. The CDR3 covers 15 residues. As DNA, the CDR3 is TGTGCCAGCAGTTTAAAGAAAACAGGCAACTATGGCTACACCTTC. It is translated as CASSLKKTGNYGYTF.

The chain employs TRBV19 and TRBJ2-5; D gene unclear. The CDR3 runs 13 residues. Between the trimmed V and J ends, which lost 10 bases and 2 bases, there was a span of 14 bases. The germline V gene has CDR1 LNHDA and CDR2 SQIVND (reference sequence). CDR3 DNA: TGTGCCACTCGCCGAACTCGTCAAGAGACCCAGTACTTC. Encoded protein: CATRRTRQETQYF.

This clonotype turned up a few times. The chain recombines TRBV12-3 or TRBV12-4 with TRBJ2-3; D ambiguous. The CDR3 runs 14 residues. V gave up 1 base and J gave up 0 bases, with 5 bases separating them. The CDR3 reads CASSLGLSTDTQYF. DNA for the CDR3: TGTGCCAGCAGTTTAGGATTAAGCACAGATACGCAGTATTTT.

This clonotype was picked up one time. The CDR3 DNA follows: TGTGCCAGCAGCTACAGGGAACCCCAAGAGACCCAGTACTTC. This codes for CASSYREPQETQYF. The chain couples TRBV21-1 to TRBJ2-5; no DNA check was done on the table's D call, TRBD1. TRBV21-1 is a known pseudogene. CDR3 size: 14 residues.

The chain recombines TRBV20-1 with TRBJ2-3, with D possibly TRBD1 on 6 matching bases. Germline CDR1 is DFQATT and CDR2 is SNEGSKA (reference sequence). V lost 6 bases and J 2 bases, leaving 12 bases between the germline ends. The CDR3 has 13 residues. The CDR3 nucleotides are TGCAGTGCCAACCGGGACAACACAGATACGCAGTATTTT. Translated: CSANRDNTDTQYF.

The genes are TRBV30 and TRBJ1-6; D possibly corresponds to TRBD1 (6 bases). Germline assignment: CDR1 GTSNPN and CDR2 SVGIG (reference sequence). This CDR3 spans 15 amino acids. V was shortened by 2 bases and J by 8 bases, with 16 bases between the two germline ends. The CDR3 loop is CAWSPPGAGDSPLHF. The CDR3 nucleotides are TGTGCCTGGAGTCCCCCAGGGGCGGGGGATTCACCCCTCCACTTT.

The V call is TRBV20-1, the J call TRBJ1-1, with D uncertain. Germline lookup yields CDR1 DFQATT and CDR2 SNEGSKA (reference sequence). The CDR3 runs to 12 residues. Trimming removed 3 bases from V and 6 bases from J, with 11 bases in between. The CDR3 region has the DNA TGCAGTGCTAGTGAGGGCTGGGCTGAAGCTTTCTTT. It encodes CSASEGWAEAFF.

The rearrangement uses TRBV20-1 and TRBJ2-1, with 10 positions matching TRBD2. Germline-derived CDR1 and CDR2 are DFQATT and SNEGSKA (reference sequence). The CDR3 loop spans 16 amino acids. Losses at the gene ends were 5 bases for V and 7 bases for J; bases not matched to a gene: 14. CDR3 region: CSAHPIAGGGRNEQFF. CDR3 DNA sequence: TGCAGTGCTCACCCGATAGCGGGAGGAGGTAGGAATGAGCAGTTCTTC.

This clonotype has only one observation. The chain links TRBV7-2 to TRBJ2-3, with D perhaps TRBD1 or TRBD2 (5 bases each). Germline assignment: CDR1 SGHTA and CDR2 FQGNSA. The V and J ends lost 4 bases and 4 bases respectively, with 15 bases between them. CDR3 length: 15 residues. CDR3 amino acids: CASSSRTGTADTQYF. CDR3 nucleotides: TGTGCCAGCAGCTCCAGGACGGGGACGGCAGATACGCAGTATTTT. Using reference TRBV7-2 and TRBJ2-3 for the parts outside the CDR3, the full variable domain is GAGVSQSPSNKVTEKGKDVELRCDPISGHTALYWYRQSLGQGLEFLIYFQGNSAPDKSGLPSDRFSAERTGGSVSTLTIQRTQQEDSAVYLCASSSRTGTADTQYFGPGTRLTVL.

The genes are TRBV9 and TRBJ2-7, with TRBD2 as a possible D gene (5 bases). The CDR3 is made up of 12 amino acids. CDR1 SGDLS and CDR2 YYNGEE come from the germline V gene. Deletions cut 4 bases from V and 5 bases from J, with 10 bases between. This CDR3 reads CASSRDFDEQYF. DNA of the CDR3: TGTGCCAGCAGCCGGGATTTCGACGAGCAGTACTTC.

V usage is TRBV6-5 and J usage is TRBJ2-1; 10 positions agree with TRBD2. The CDR3 has 15 amino acids. Germline assignment: CDR1 MNHEY and CDR2 SVGAGI. After removal of 6 bases from V and 4 bases from J, the junction contained 6 bases not matched to a gene. The CDR3 here is CASRIGTSEYNEQFF. CDR3 in DNA: TGTGCCAGCAGGATCGGGACTAGCGAGTACAATGAGCAGTTCTTC.

This chain joins TRBV29-1 and TRBJ2-5; D gene ambiguous. The CDR3 is made up of 12 amino acids. V lost 0 bases to trimming and J lost 4 bases, with 6 bases between them. From germline, CDR1 is SQVTM and CDR2 ANQGSEA. The CDR3 nucleotides are TGCAGCGTTGAAGAGACAAGAGAGACCCAGTACTTC. Amino acids: CSVEETRETQYF.

This chain joins TRBV29-1 and TRBJ1-1; D unclear. From germline, CDR1 is SQVTM and CDR2 ANQGSEA. Trimming left V 6 bases short and J 5 bases short, with 16 bases between. The CDR3 length is 13 residues. Written as DNA, the CDR3 is TGCAGCGTGGACGAGTCGGTGGGAACTGAAGCTTTCTTT. Protein: CSVDESVGTEAFF.

The chain carries TRBV12-3 or TRBV12-4 and TRBJ2-7; TRBD2 matches 11 bases. The CDR3 runs to 15 residues. V lost 7 bases to trimming and J lost 7 bases; unmatched junction nucleotides: 12. The CDR3 is CASTLSGGVSNEQYF. In DNA, the CDR3 is TGTGCCAGCACCCTTAGCGGGGGGGTCTCGAATGAGCAGTACTTC.

The rearrangement joins TRBV7-8 to TRBJ2-4, with a possible D match to TRBD1 (6 bases). CDR3 length: 13 amino acids. V was shortened by 5 bases and J by 6 bases, with 11 bases between the two germline ends. Looked up from germline, CDR1 is SGHVS and CDR2 is FQNEAQ. Here the CDR3 reads CASSGGQLNIQYF. The CDR3 DNA follows: TGTGCCAGCAGCGGCGGACAGCTAAACATTCAGTACTTC.

This clonotype was counted a single time. This chain uses TRBV5-1 with TRBJ1-4, with TRBD1 identical over 7 bases. J lost 9 bases, V lost 0 bases, and 5 bases had no gene match. Germline V gives CDR1 SGHRS, CDR2 YFSETQ. This CDR3 comprises 14 residues. CDR3 in amino acids: CASSLDTGDQKLFF. DNA of the CDR3: TGCGCCAGCAGCTTGGATACAGGGGATCAAAAACTGTTTTTT.